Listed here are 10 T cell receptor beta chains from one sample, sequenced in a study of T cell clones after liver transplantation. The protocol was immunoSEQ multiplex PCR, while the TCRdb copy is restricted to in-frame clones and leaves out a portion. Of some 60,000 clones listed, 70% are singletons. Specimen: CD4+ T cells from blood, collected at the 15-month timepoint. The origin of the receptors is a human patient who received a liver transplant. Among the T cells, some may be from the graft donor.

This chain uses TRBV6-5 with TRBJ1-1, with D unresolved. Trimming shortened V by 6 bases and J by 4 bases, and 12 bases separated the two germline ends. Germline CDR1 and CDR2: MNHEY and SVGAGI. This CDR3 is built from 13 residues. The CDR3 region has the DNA TGTGCCAGCAGGCGGGCCACAAGCACTGAAGCTTTCTTT. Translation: CASRRATSTEAFF.

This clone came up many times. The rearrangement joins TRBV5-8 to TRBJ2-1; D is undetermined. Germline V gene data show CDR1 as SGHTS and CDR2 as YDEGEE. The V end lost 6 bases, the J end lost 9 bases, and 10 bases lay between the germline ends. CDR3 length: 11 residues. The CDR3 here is CASNAMGEQFF. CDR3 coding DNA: TGTGCCAGCAACGCCATGGGTGAGCAGTTCTTC.

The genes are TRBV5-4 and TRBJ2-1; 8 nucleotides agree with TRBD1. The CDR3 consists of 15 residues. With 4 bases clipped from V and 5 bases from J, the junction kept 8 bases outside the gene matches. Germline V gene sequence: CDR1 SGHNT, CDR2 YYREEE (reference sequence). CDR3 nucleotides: TGTGCCAGCAGCCCGGACAGGGTGCACGACAATGAGCAGTTCTTC. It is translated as CASSPDRVHDNEQFF. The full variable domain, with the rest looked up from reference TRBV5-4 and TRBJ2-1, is ETGVTQSPTHLIKTRGQQVTLRCSSQSGHNTVSWYQQALGQGPQFIFQYYREEENGRGNFPPRFSGLQFPNYSSELNVNALELDDSALYLCASSPDRVHDNEQFFGPGTRLTVL.

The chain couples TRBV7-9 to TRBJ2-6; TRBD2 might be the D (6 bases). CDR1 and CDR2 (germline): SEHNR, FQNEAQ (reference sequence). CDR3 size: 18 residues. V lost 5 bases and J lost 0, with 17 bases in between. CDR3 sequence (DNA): TGTGCCAGCAGCCCGATTGGAGTGGGGGGCTCTGGGGCCAACGTCCTGACTTTC. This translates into CASSPIGVGGSGANVLTF.

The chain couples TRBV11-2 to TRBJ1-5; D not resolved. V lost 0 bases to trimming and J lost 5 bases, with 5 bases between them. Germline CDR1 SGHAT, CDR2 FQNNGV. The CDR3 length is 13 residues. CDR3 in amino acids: CASSLEMDQPQHF. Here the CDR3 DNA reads TGTGCCAGCAGCTTAGAGATGGATCAGCCCCAGCATTTT.

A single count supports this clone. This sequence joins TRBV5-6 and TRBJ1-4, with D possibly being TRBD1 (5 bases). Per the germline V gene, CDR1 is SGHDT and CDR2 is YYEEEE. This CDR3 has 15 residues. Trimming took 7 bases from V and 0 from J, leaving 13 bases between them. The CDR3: CASQGGPATNEKLFF. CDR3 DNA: TGTGCCAGCCAGGGAGGTCCCGCAACTAATGAAAAACTGTTTTTT.

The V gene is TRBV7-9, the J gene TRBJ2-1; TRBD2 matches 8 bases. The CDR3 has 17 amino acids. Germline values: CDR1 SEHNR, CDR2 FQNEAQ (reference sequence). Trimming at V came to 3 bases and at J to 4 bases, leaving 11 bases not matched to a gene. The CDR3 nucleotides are TGTGCCAGCAGCTTGGACTATTGGCGGGAGGAGTACAATGAGCAGTTCTTC. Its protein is CASSLDYWREEYNEQFF.

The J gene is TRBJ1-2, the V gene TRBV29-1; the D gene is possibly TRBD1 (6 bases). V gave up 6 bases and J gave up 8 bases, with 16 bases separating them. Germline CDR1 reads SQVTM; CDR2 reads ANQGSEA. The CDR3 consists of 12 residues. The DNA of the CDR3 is TGCAGCGTCACGGACAGAGGCAAGGGCTACACCTTC. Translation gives CSVTDRGKGYTF.

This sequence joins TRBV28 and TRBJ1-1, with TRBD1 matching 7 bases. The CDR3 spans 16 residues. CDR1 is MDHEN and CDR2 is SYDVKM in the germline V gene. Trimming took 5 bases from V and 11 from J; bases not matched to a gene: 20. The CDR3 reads CASSPPKDRATLRAFF. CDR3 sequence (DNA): TGTGCCAGCAGTCCACCAAAAGACAGGGCCACACTGAGGGCTTTCTTT.

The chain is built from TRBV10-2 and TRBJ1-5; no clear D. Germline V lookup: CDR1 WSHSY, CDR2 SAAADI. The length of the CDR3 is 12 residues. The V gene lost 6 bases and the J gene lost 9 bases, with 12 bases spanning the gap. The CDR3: CASRDTMGPQHF. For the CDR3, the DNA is TGCGCCAGCAGAGACACGATGGGGCCCCAGCATTTT.